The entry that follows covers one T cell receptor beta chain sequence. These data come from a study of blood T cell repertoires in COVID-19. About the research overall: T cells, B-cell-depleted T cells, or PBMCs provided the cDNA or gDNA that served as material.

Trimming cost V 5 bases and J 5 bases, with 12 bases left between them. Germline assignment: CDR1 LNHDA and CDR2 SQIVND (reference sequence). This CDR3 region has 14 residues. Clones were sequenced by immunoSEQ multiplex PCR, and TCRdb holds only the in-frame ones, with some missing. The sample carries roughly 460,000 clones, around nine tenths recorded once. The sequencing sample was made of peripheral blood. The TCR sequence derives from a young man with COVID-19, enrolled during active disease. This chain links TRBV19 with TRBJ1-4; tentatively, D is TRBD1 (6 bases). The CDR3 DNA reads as TGTGCCAGTAGTTTCGGGACACTAAATGAAAAACTGTTTTTT. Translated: CASSFGTLNEKLFF.